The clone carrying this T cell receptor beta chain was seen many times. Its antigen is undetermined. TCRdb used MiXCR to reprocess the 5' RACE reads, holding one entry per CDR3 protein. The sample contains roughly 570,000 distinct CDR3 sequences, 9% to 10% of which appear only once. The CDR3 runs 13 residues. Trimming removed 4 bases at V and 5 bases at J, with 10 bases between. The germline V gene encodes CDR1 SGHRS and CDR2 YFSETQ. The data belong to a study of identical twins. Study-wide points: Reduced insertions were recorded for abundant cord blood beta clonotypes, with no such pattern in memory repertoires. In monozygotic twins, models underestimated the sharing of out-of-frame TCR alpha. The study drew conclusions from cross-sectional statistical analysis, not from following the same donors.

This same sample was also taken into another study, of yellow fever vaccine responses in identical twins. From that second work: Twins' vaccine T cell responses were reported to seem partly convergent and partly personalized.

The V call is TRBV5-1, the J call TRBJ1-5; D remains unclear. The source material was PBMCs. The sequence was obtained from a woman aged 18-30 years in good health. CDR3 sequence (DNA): TGCGCCAGCAGCCCAGAACTGGATCAGCCCCAGCATTTT. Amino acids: CASSPELDQPQHF.